The T cell receptor (beta chain) under discussion was sequenced for a study of technical replicates of blood from four donors. The CDR3 consists of 13 residues. CDR1 and CDR2 from the germline V gene are SGHVS and FNYEAQ. Trimming took off 5 bases at V and 6 bases at J, with 14 bases between the two ends. TCRdb's copy holds only in-frame clones and misses some; the assay was immunoSEQ multiplex PCR. This table holds 12,000 or so clones, around nine tenths found once. The TCR originated in a human donor in good health. The material sequenced was PBMCs. The rearrangement links TRBV7-6 to TRBJ2-7; perhaps TRBD2 as D (6 bases). The CDR3 loop reads CASSVSEGGEQYF. CDR3 nucleotides: TGTGCCAGCAGCGTATCGGAGGGTGGCGAGCAGTACTTC.